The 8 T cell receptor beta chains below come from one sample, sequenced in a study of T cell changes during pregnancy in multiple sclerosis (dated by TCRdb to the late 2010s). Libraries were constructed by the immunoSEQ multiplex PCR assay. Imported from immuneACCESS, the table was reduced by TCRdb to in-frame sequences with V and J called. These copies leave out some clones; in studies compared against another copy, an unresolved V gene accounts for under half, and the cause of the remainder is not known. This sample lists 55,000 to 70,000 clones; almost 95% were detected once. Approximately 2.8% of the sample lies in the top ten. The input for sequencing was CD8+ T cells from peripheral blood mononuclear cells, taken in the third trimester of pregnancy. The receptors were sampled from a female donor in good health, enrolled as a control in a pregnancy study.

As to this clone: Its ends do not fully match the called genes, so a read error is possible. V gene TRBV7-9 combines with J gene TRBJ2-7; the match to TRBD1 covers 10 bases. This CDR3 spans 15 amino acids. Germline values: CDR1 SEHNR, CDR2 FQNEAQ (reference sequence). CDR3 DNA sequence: TGTGCCAGCAGTTTAGGGGGACAGGGGATTTACGAGCAGTACTTC. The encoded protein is CASSLGGQGIYEQYF.

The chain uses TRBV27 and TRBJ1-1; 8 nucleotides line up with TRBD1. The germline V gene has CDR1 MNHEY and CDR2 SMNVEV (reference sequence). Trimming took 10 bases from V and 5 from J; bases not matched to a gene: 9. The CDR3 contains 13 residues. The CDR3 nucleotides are TGTGCCACCTCAACAGGGGGTAGGACTGAAGCTTTCTTT. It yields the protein CATSTGGRTEAFF.

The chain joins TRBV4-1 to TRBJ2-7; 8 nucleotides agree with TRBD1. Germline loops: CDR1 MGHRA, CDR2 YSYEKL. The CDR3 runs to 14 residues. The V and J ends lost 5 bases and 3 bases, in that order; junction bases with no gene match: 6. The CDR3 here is CASSIQDRGYEQYF. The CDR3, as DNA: TGCGCCAGCAGCATACAAGACAGGGGCTACGAGCAGTACTTC.

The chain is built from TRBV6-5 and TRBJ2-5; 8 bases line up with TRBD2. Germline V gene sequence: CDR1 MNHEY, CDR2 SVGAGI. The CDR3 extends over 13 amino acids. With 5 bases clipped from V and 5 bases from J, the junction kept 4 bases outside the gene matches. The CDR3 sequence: CASSTGTRETQYF. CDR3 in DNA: TGTGCCAGCAGTACCGGGACTAGGGAGACCCAGTACTTC.

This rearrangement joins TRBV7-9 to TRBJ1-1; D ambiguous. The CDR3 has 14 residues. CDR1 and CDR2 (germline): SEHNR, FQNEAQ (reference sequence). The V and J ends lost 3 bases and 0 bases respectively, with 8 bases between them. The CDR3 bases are TGTGCCAGCAGCTTTCCGGGGATGAACACTGAAGCTTTCTTT. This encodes CASSFPGMNTEAFF.

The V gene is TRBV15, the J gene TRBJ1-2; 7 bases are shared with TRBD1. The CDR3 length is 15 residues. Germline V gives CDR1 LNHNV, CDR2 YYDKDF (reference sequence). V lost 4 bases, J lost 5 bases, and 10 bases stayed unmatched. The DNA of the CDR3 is TGTGCCACCAGCATTCTGCGAGGGACAGTTTATGGCTACACCTTC. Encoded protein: CATSILRGTVYGYTF.

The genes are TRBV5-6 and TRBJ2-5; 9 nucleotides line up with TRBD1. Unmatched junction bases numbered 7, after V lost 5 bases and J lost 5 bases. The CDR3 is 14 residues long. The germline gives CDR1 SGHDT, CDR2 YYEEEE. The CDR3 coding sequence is TGTGCCAGCAGACTGGGACAGGGTGTGGAGACCCAGTACTTC. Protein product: CASRLGQGVETQYF.

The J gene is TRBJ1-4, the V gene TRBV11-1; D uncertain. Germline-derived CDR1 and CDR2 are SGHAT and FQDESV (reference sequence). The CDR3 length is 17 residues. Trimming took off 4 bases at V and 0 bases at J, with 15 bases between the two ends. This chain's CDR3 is CASSSSYTGATNEKLFF. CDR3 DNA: TGTGCCAGCAGCTCCAGTTACACGGGTGCAACTAATGAAAAACTGTTTTTT.